Listed here is a single T cell receptor beta chain. Antigen: not known. The data belong to a study of monozygotic twins with inflammatory bowel disease. Whole-study findings and limits: Discordant twins showed the same repertoire similarity as concordant twins, possibly from limited power.

TCRdb reprocessed the 5' RACE reads; each CDR3 protein has one entry and no DNA is given. Its table lists around 410,000 distinct CDR3 sequences. Germline CDR1 LGHNA, CDR2 YSLEER. The CDR3 has 19 amino acids. V and J are TRBV4-3 and TRBJ2-4; the D call from TCRdb, TRBD1, cannot be confirmed without DNA. What was sequenced was blood. This clonotype originated in a human donor with ulcerative colitis or Crohn's disease, or a healthy co-twin of an affected twin (not recorded which). The CDR3 loop is CASSQHLGTGTLAKNIQYF.